These T cell receptor beta chains were read from a single sample in a study of T cells in Graves' hyperthyroidism and ophthalmopathy. TCRdb called the multiplex PCR reads again in MiXCR, with one record for every CDR3 protein. Among around 660,000 distinct CDR3 sequences, just under 45% were seen once, and the ten largest hold about 7%. Sequencing was done on a sample of peripheral blood or thyroid tissue (not recorded which). The receptors derive from an adult man with Graves' disease, either hyperthyroidism or ophthalmopathy (not recorded which). CDR3s include the opening cysteine and the closing phenylalanine or tryptophan. The order of the fields is CDR3 DNA, CDR3 protein, J gene, V gene, clone size, D gene. D genes are given only for firm matches. Where a row states a size, it is once, few, many or the class of an expanded clone; other rows omit it.

cdr3_nt: TGTGCCACCAGTGATTCACGGACAGGGGGCTACACTGAAGCTTTCTTT; cdr3_aa: CATSDSRTGGYTEAFF; j_call: TRBJ1-1; v_call: TRBV24-1; clone_size: many; d_call: TRBD1
cdr3_nt: TGCAGTGCTCATAGCGGGGGGCTCGAGCAGTACTTC; cdr3_aa: CSAHSGGLEQYF; j_call: TRBJ2-7; v_call: TRBV20-1; clone_size: few; d_call: TRBD2
cdr3_nt: TGTGCCTGGAGTGTAGACAGGGACTATGGCTACACCTTC; cdr3_aa: CAWSVDRDYGYTF; j_call: TRBJ1-2; v_call: TRBV2; clone_size: NA; d_call: TRBD1
cdr3_nt: TGCGCCAGCAGCTTGGCCAGGATAGACACCGGGGAGCTGTTTTTT; cdr3_aa: CASSLARIDTGELFF; j_call: TRBJ2-2; v_call: TRBV5-1; clone_size: NA; d_call: NA
cdr3_nt: TGTGCCAGCCGACCTGTTAGCGCAGTAAATAGCAATCAGCCCCAGCATTTT; cdr3_aa: CASRPVSAVNSNQPQHF; j_call: TRBJ1-5; v_call: TRBV2; clone_size: NA; d_call: NA
cdr3_nt: TGTGCCAGCAGCCCCCAACAGGGCAATATCTACACCTTC; cdr3_aa: CASSPQQGNIYTF; j_call: TRBJ1-2; v_call: TRBV2; clone_size: many; d_call: NA
cdr3_nt: TGTGCCAGCAGCTTAGAGACGTTCGCTGAAGCTTTCTTT; cdr3_aa: CASSLETFAEAFF; j_call: TRBJ1-1; v_call: TRBV7-2; clone_size: few; d_call: NA
cdr3_nt: TGTGCCAGCAGTTTTACAGGGATGAATGAAAAACTGTTTTTT; cdr3_aa: CASSFTGMNEKLFF; j_call: TRBJ1-4; v_call: TRBV12-3/TRBV12-4; clone_size: NA; d_call: NA
cdr3_nt: TGTGCCAGCAGTGGTGCCGGGTCCACTAACTATGGCTACACCTTC; cdr3_aa: CASSGAGSTNYGYTF; j_call: TRBJ1-2; v_call: TRBV25-1; clone_size: NA; d_call: NA
cdr3_nt: TGTGCCAGCAGTGAAGTAGCGGGAGTACTCTACGAGCAGTACTTC; cdr3_aa: CASSEVAGVLYEQYF; j_call: TRBJ2-7; v_call: TRBV2; clone_size: NA; d_call: TRBD2
cdr3_nt: TGTGCTAGCAGTGAATCAGGGACAGCAGCTGAAGCTTTCTTT; cdr3_aa: CASSESGTAAEAFF; j_call: TRBJ1-1; v_call: TRBV25-1; clone_size: NA; d_call: TRBD1
cdr3_nt: TGTGCCAGCGGACGCAATCAGCCCCAGCATTTT; cdr3_aa: CASGRNQPQHF; j_call: TRBJ1-5; v_call: TRBV7-8; clone_size: many; d_call: NA
cdr3_nt: TGTGCCAGCAGCTCGGTCCGTGGAGGGACTGAAGCTTTCTTT; cdr3_aa: CASSSVRGGTEAFF; j_call: TRBJ1-1; v_call: TRBV11-3; clone_size: NA; d_call: NA
cdr3_nt: TGTGCCAGTAGTATTGCCGGGGCTGGAAACACCATATATTTT; cdr3_aa: CASSIAGAGNTIYF; j_call: TRBJ1-3; v_call: TRBV19; clone_size: few; d_call: NA
cdr3_nt: TGTGCCAGCAGTGCTTCCGGGATAAACCCTTACGAGCAGTACTTC; cdr3_aa: CASSASGINPYEQYF; j_call: TRBJ2-7; v_call: TRBV2; clone_size: NA; d_call: NA
cdr3_nt: TGTGCCAGCAGCCCAGGACTAGGCTACGAGCAGTACTTC; cdr3_aa: CASSPGLGYEQYF; j_call: TRBJ2-7; v_call: TRBV5-1; clone_size: many; d_call: TRBD2
cdr3_nt: TGCAGTGCACACGCGACAGGGGGGAATGAAAAACTGTTTTTT; cdr3_aa: CSAHATGGNEKLFF; j_call: TRBJ1-4; v_call: TRBV20-1; clone_size: NA; d_call: TRBD1
cdr3_nt: TGTGCCATCAGTTCGGGTCAAGAGACCCAGTACTTC; cdr3_aa: CAISSGQETQYF; j_call: TRBJ2-5; v_call: TRBV10-3; clone_size: NA; d_call: NA
cdr3_nt: TGCGCCAGCAGCTTGGACCCAGGGGGCAACCCCTATGGCTACACCTTC; cdr3_aa: CASSLDPGGNPYGYTF; j_call: TRBJ1-2; v_call: TRBV5-1; clone_size: NA; d_call: TRBD1
cdr3_nt: TGTGCCAGCAGCTTCGATCGACCTGGAAACACCATATATTTT; cdr3_aa: CASSFDRPGNTIYF; j_call: TRBJ1-3; v_call: TRBV7-9; clone_size: many; d_call: NA
cdr3_nt: TGCGCCAGCAGCTTTGGGGGCGTAAACACCGGGGAGCTGTTTTTT; cdr3_aa: CASSFGGVNTGELFF; j_call: TRBJ2-2; v_call: TRBV5-1; clone_size: NA; d_call: NA
cdr3_nt: TGTGCCAGCAGCCCCCCGGTCTGGGACAGGGAGGAATGGAGTGAAAAACTGTTTTTT; cdr3_aa: CASSPPVWDREEWSEKLFF; j_call: TRBJ1-4; v_call: TRBV7-9; clone_size: few; d_call: TRBD1
cdr3_nt: TGCAGTGCTAGAAAGGGGGCTAGCGCGGGAGAGCAGTACTTC; cdr3_aa: CSARKGASAGEQYF; j_call: TRBJ2-7; v_call: TRBV20-1; clone_size: many; d_call: NA
cdr3_nt: TGTGCCAGCAGCGTAGGCGCTGGAGTGGGGGACAATTCACCCCTCCACTTT; cdr3_aa: CASSVGAGVGDNSPLHF; j_call: TRBJ1-6; v_call: TRBV9; clone_size: NA; d_call: NA
cdr3_nt: TGTGCCATCAGTGATAATAGAGCGATTAATCAGCCCCAGCATTTT; cdr3_aa: CAISDNRAINQPQHF; j_call: TRBJ1-5; v_call: TRBV10-3; clone_size: many; d_call: NA
cdr3_nt: TGTGCTAGAGCGGAGCGGGAGGAAGAGACCCAGTACTTC; cdr3_aa: CARAEREEETQYF; j_call: TRBJ2-5; v_call: TRBV6-1; clone_size: NA; d_call: TRBD2
cdr3_nt: TGTGCCAGCAGCGCCAATACCGGGACAGGGGATAATTCACCCCTCCACTTT; cdr3_aa: CASSANTGTGDNSPLHF; j_call: TRBJ1-6; v_call: TRBV9; clone_size: many; d_call: TRBD1
cdr3_nt: TGTGCCAGTAGTATCCCCCCGGGACAGGGGACGATCGGTGAAAAACTGTTTTTT; cdr3_aa: CASSIPPGQGTIGEKLFF; j_call: TRBJ1-4; v_call: TRBV19; clone_size: NA; d_call: TRBD1